Shown below are 21 T cell receptor beta chains from a single sample sequenced in a study of T-cell reconstitution after alpha-beta-depleted transplantation in children. Unique molecular identifiers were incorporated during preparation of the TCRbeta library. TCRdb ran MiXCR on the PCR reads and lists one entry per CDR3 protein. The data show approximately 490,000 distinct CDR3 sequences, approximately 12% seen once. The sequencing here drew on PBMCs from the stem cell graft donor, taken from the stem cell graft. These receptors were collected from a human donor who donated a stem cell graft to a child with combined immunodeficiency.

This clonotype was recorded at least ten times. This CDR3 reads CSVGPIQGAAYEQYF. As DNA, the CDR3 is TGCAGCGTTGGTCCAATTCAGGGGGCGGCCTACGAGCAGTACTTC. V gene TRBV29-1 combines with J gene TRBJ2-7; 8 bases line up with TRBD1. With 4 bases clipped from V and 2 bases from J, the junction kept 10 bases outside the gene matches. CDR3 length equals 15 residues. Germline CDR1 and CDR2: SQVTM and ANQGSEA.

This clonotype was observed many times. The CDR3 nucleotides read TGTGCCATCAGGGACCCCGGCAGGGGGGGATCCTACGAGCAGTACTTC. It specifies CAIRDPGRGGSYEQYF. The rearrangement uses TRBV10-3 and TRBJ2-7; D assignment may be TRBD1 or TRBD2 (7 bases each). The CDR3 loop spans 16 amino acids. V was cut by 6 bases and J by 1 base, with 19 bases left in between. Per germline, CDR1 ENHRY and CDR2 SYGVKD.

This clonotype was counted at least ten times. This chain uses TRBV12-5 with TRBJ2-5; 10 nucleotides match TRBD2. The CDR3 length is 15 residues. J gave up 3 bases and V 2 bases, and 3 bases lay outside the gene matches. CDR1 and CDR2 from the germline V gene are LGHNT and FRNRAP. The CDR3 spells CASGLPTSGKETQYF. CDR3 DNA: TGTGCTAGTGGTTTGCCAACTAGCGGGAAAGAGACCCAGTACTTC.

This clonotype was detected a few times. The rearrangement uses TRBV7-2 and TRBJ2-1; the match to TRBD2 covers 9 bases. This CDR3 is built from 15 residues. CDR1 SGHTA and CDR2 FQGNSA come from the germline V gene. The junction had 6 bases not matched to a gene; V was cut back by 2 bases and J by 7 bases. The CDR3 protein is CASSLSSGRMNEQFF. The CDR3 nucleotides read TGTGCCAGCAGCTTAAGTAGCGGGAGAATGAATGAGCAGTTCTTC.

The chain employs TRBV7-2 and TRBJ1-4, with D uncertain. V was cut by 0 bases and J by 4 bases, with 9 bases left in between. The CDR3 loop spans 15 amino acids. Germline V CDR1 and CDR2: SGHTA, FQGNSA. The CDR3 DNA reads as TGTGCCAGCAGCTTAGCGCGCAACTTTAATGAAAAACTGTTTTTT. Protein product: CASSLARNFNEKLFF.

The J gene is TRBJ2-2, the V gene TRBV12-3 or TRBV12-4; 13 nucleotides match TRBD2. Trimming removed 7 bases from V and 4 bases from J; junction bases left unmatched: 12. This CDR3 contains 18 residues. The CDR3 region is CASTQLKGLAGLTGELFF. CDR3 sequence (DNA): TGTGCCAGCACCCAACTGAAGGGACTAGCGGGACTCACCGGGGAGCTGTTTTTT.

This clonotype was seen many times. The chain carries TRBV9 and TRBJ2-1; D is ambiguous. Between the trimmed V and J ends, which lost 4 bases and 8 bases, there was a span of 7 bases. This CDR3 has 11 amino acids. From germline, CDR1 is SGDLS and CDR2 YYNGEE. CDR3 sequence: CASSIKDEQFF. The CDR3, as DNA: TGTGCCAGCAGCATAAAAGATGAGCAGTTCTTC.

This sequence joins TRBV11-3 and TRBJ2-7, with D perhaps TRBD2 (5 bases). The CDR3 is made up of 15 amino acids. Trimming cost V 5 bases and J 1 base, with 15 bases left between them. Germline CDR1 reads SGHNT; CDR2 reads YENEEA. CDR3 amino acids: CASSPREGRSYEQYF. The CDR3 DNA sequence: TGTGCCAGCAGCCCCCGCGAGGGAAGGTCCTACGAGCAGTACTTC.

V and J are TRBV28 and TRBJ1-5; the match to TRBD1 covers 8 bases. The CDR3 has 14 residues. Germline V gene lookup returns CDR1 MDHEN and CDR2 SYDVKM. J gave up 5 bases and V 5 bases, and 5 bases lay outside the gene matches. CDR3 in DNA: TGTGCCAGCAGTGCAGGGACAGGCTATCAGCCCCAGCATTTT. This encodes CASSAGTGYQPQHF.

The sample holds many counts of this clonotype. The chain is built from TRBV7-2 and TRBJ2-1; D is undetermined. With 4 bases removed from V and 1 base from J, the gap between germline ends came to 17 bases. Germline V gene data show CDR1 as SGHTA and CDR2 as FQGNSA. This CDR3 is 17 amino acids long. CDR3 sequence reads: CASSSPLAGWSYNEQFF. The CDR3 DNA reads TGTGCCAGCAGCTCCCCTCTGGCCGGATGGTCCTACAATGAGCAGTTCTTC.

This rearrangement joins TRBV4-3 to TRBJ2-2; a possible D gene is TRBD2 (6 bases). Germline lookup yields CDR1 LGHNA and CDR2 YSLEER. Trimming cost V 0 bases and J 8 bases, with 22 bases left between them. This CDR3 contains 18 residues. CDR3 sequence reads: CASSQDKGSGDLRGELFF. The CDR3 coding sequence is TGCGCCAGCAGCCAAGATAAAGGCTCGGGGGACCTAAGAGGGGAGCTGTTTTTT.

In DNA form, the CDR3 reads TGTGCCAGCAGGACAGATCTAACGAACACTGAAGCTTTCTTT. Its translation: CASRTDLTNTEAFF. The chain recombines TRBV27 with TRBJ1-1, with D perhaps TRBD1 (5 bases). Germline-derived CDR1 and CDR2 are MNHEY and SMNVEV (reference sequence). V was trimmed by 6 bases and J by 1 base, leaving 12 bases between them. CDR3 size: 14 residues.

The chain has TRBV7-9 and TRBJ2-2, with 9 bases identical to TRBD2. With V trimmed by 4 bases and J by 6 bases, 12 bases remained unmatched. Germline values: CDR1 SEHNR, CDR2 FQNEAQ (reference sequence). This CDR3 spans 17 amino acids. The CDR3 sequence is CASSYTAGGSIAGELFF. CDR3 nucleotides: TGTGCCAGCAGCTACACAGCGGGAGGTTCTATTGCCGGGGAGCTGTTTTTT.

Ten or more counts support this clonotype. The chain has TRBV29-1 and TRBJ2-3; tentative D call: TRBD1 (5 bases). Germline V lookup: CDR1 SQVTM, CDR2 ANQGSEA. The CDR3 covers 12 residues. This CDR3 reads CRVGRDADTQYF. The CDR3 nucleotides read TGCAGGGTGGGCAGGGATGCAGATACGCAGTATTTT.

This clonotype was observed a few times. The chain has TRBV7-2 and TRBJ2-5; D uncertain. Germline V CDR1 and CDR2: SGHTA, FQGNSA. This CDR3 comprises 13 residues. Trimming pared 1 base from V and 4 bases from J, leaving 7 bases between. In DNA form, the CDR3 reads TGTGCCAGCAGCTTAGGGATTTTAGAGACCCAGTACTTC. Translation gives CASSLGILETQYF.

This clonotype came up many times. The chain couples TRBV12-3 or TRBV12-4 to TRBJ2-1; D perhaps matches TRBD2 (5 bases). This CDR3 is built from 13 residues. V lost 7 bases and J lost 5, with 12 bases in between. The CDR3 loop reads CASTKDGNNEQFF. The CDR3 DNA is TGTGCCAGCACCAAGGACGGGAACAATGAGCAGTTCTTC.

The sample holds many counts of this clonotype. This chain joins TRBV5-8 and TRBJ2-2, with D possibly called TRBD1 or TRBD2 (5 bases each). V was cut by 0 bases and J by 5 bases, with 17 bases left in between. This CDR3 spans 17 amino acids. Germline V gives CDR1 SGHTS, CDR2 YDEGEE. CDR3 region: CASSLGTGRKRTGELFF. The CDR3 DNA sequence: TGTGCCAGCAGCTTGGGAACGGGACGGAAACGAACCGGGGAGCTGTTTTTT.

This clonotype was observed a few times. CDR3 DNA: TGTGCCAGCAGCGATGGAAGGACAGGGGGGAACATTCAGTACTTC. Its protein is CASSDGRTGGNIQYF. The V call is TRBV5-6, the J call TRBJ2-4, with 10 bases matching TRBD1. CDR1 SGHDT and CDR2 YYEEEE come from the germline V gene. This CDR3 comprises 15 residues. The trim removed 4 bases at V and 7 bases at J, leaving 8 bases unmatched.

This chain joins TRBV4-3 and TRBJ2-7, with 8 bases matching TRBD2. Trimming took 0 bases from V and 4 from J; bases not matched to a gene: 8. Germline V gene data show CDR1 as LGHNA and CDR2 as YSLEER. This CDR3 is built from 16 residues. The CDR3 sequence: CASSQDRGAGAYEQYF. The CDR3 region has the DNA TGCGCCAGCAGCCAAGATCGGGGAGCGGGGGCTTACGAGCAGTACTTC.

Of note for this clonotype: A much larger clone lies a single base off, so this may be a read error. The chain uses TRBV5-1 and TRBJ1-1; D call uncertain. Germline V gives CDR1 SGHRS, CDR2 YFSETQ. This CDR3 has 13 residues. The V end lost 4 bases, the J end lost 8 bases, and 15 bases lay between the germline ends. The CDR3 spells CASSIRTPLEAFF. In DNA, the CDR3 is TGCGCCAGCAGCATCAGGACGCCGTTGGAAGCTTTCTTT.

This clonotype was observed a handful of times. This chain links TRBV15 with TRBJ2-1; tentative D call: TRBD1 (5 bases). CDR1 and CDR2 from the germline V gene are LNHNV and YYDKDF (reference sequence). V was clipped by 2 bases and J by 6 bases, with 14 bases between them. CDR3 length: 15 amino acids. The CDR3 region has the DNA TGTGCCACCAGCAGATACTTAGGGGAAGGCAATGAGCAGTTCTTC. This encodes CATSRYLGEGNEQFF.